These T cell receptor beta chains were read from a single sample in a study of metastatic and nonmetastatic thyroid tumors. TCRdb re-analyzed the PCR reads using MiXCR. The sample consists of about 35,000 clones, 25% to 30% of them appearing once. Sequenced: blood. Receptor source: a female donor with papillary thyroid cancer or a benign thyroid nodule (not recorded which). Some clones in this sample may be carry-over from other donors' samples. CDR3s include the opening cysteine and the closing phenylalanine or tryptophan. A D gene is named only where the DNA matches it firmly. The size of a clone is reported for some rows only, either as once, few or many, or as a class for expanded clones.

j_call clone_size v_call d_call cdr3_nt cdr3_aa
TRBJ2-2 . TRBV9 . TGTGCCAGCAGCGTAGCTACAGACACCGGGGAGTTGTTTTTT CASSVATDTGELFF
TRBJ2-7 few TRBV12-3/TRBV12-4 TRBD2 TGTGCCAGCAGTTCCGGGACTAGCGGGATCGACGAGCAGTACTTC CASSSGTSGIDEQYF
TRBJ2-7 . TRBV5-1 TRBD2 TGCGCCAGCAGCTTGGGAACGGGAGGGTACGAGCAGTACTTC CASSLGTGGYEQYF
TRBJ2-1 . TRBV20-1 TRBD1 TGCAGTGCTACTACAGGGGGAGCGGGCGGTTCCTACAATGAGCAGTTCTTC CSATTGGAGGSYNEQFF
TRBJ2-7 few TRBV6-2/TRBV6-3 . TGTGCCAGCAGTACCCGGGGTAGCGTTTTTTACGAGCAGTACTTC CASSTRGSVFYEQYF
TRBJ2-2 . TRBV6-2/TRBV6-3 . TGTGCCAGCAGTGAGGAAGGGCTCAGGACCGGGGAGCTGTTTTTT CASSEEGLRTGELFF
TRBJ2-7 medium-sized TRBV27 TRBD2 TGTGCCAGTCCCCCTACTAGCGGGAGAAGCTTCGGAACCTACGAGCAGTACTTC CASPPTSGRSFGTYEQYF
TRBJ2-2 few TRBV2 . TGTGCCAGTCAACGGGTCCCCACCGGGGAGCTGTTTTTT CASQRVPTGELFF
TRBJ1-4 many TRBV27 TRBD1 TGTGCCAGCAGACGGACAGGGGGGCCCGTGGAACTGTTTTTT CASRRTGGPVELFF
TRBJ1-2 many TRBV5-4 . TGTGCCAGCAGCTCGGGGGGGGGCCATGGCTACACCTTC CASSSGGGHGYTF
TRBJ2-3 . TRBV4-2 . TGTGCCAGCAGCGCCTACGGGGGTATAGATACACGGTATTTT CASSAYGGIDTRYF
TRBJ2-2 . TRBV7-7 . TGTGCTAGCAGCCGTGGACATAGAGACACCGGGGAGCTGTTTTTT CASSRGHRDTGELFF
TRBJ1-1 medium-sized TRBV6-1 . TGTGCCAGCACGGACTTTCGCGGGAGGACTGAAGCTTTCTTT CASTDFRGRTEAFF
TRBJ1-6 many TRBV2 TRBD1 TGTGCCAGCCACAGGGGGCAGGCAGGTTCACCCCTCCACTTT CASHRGQAGSPLHF